What follows is one T cell receptor (beta chain) and its context. No cognate antigen has been identified for it. No much larger clone exists at a distance of one base, and base qualities are not known. Using the deep immunoSEQ assay, multiplex PCR amplified TCR CDR3 regions from genomic DNA. Extracted genomic DNA from each cell subset was spread evenly across all wells of several immunoSEQ 96-well plates, with each plate serving as a replicate. For sorted subsets, roughly 200 ng of genomic DNA, equivalent to some 30,000 T cell genomes, went into each replicate PCR. Purified libraries were measured with a Qubit 3.0 fluorometer, size-checked on a Bioanalyzer 2100, and measured again with the KAPA Library Quantification kit. Every immunoSEQ 96-well plate was sequenced on a dedicated single-read 150-cycle Illumina NextSeq 550 flow cell. The authors' analysis ran thus. Because only junctional sequences without quality scores were contained in the immunoSEQ output, filtering matching that applied to full-length reads could not be performed. Sequences were annotated with PyIR, a Python wrapper for IgBLAST v1.9, and V/J genes and CDR3 were assigned using IMGT germline references. Reads were filtered out if the reads had weak V/J assignments (E-value above 1e-6), no CDR3, stop codons, out-of-frame junctions, or ambiguous translated residues. A V3J clonotype was defined by an identical inferred V gene, J gene, and CDR3 amino acid sequence. Percentage overlap between repertoires was computed as shared unique clonotypes divided by the size of the smaller repertoire. Richness of each repertoire was evaluated using RTK rarefaction, the Chao1 estimator, and Recon v2.1 estimates of unobserved clonotypes. For all TCRbeta clonotypes obtained by the gDNA method from a few donors, generation probabilities were computed with OLGA. TCRdb's version of the immuneACCESS table is confined to in-frame rearrangements and falls short of the full clone set. An unresolved V gene accounts for under half of the shortfall where checked; the remainder is of unknown origin. V and J calls and clone size are as listed in that table; D and trimming were resolved from the DNA. In all, the sample holds roughly 400,000 clones, and roughly 96% of those were seen once. The ten largest clonotypes hold approximately 0.32% of the sample.

These data originate in a study of shared clonotypes between healthy human individuals (dated by TCRdb to between 2020 and 2021). About the full investigation: Two women and a few men aged 18 to 49 years were included in the cohort. To estimate repertoire size and how much clonotype sharing occurs between individuals, the study deeply sequenced the blood TCR repertoires of several healthy adults. Each donor's leukapheresis produced roughly between roughly 0.85 and 9.5 billion PBMCs. For each donor, CD4 naive and CD4 memory were each run on three plates, CD8 naive on two plates, and CD8 memory on one plate. To increase sequencing depth and limit assay-specific biases, TCR repertoire library preparation and sequencing were carried out by different laboratories using diverse techniques. Beyond this particular receptor, the publication reports: Sampling was restricted to blood, and TCR repertoires in tissue are likely to differ from TCR repertoires in blood. Larger estimated clonotype richness was generally found for naive subsets than for memory subsets. Because the study included only a small number of donors, the genetic and exposure-history diversity represented was limited. Higher generation probabilities were observed for clonotypes shared by all four sorted-subset donors than for non-shared clonotypes. Based on pairwise subsampling, the degree of clonotype sharing among donors was expected to be affected by sequencing depth. When a few donors were compared, the shared fraction of clonotypes was about 5.2% for naive CD4, less than 4% for naive CD8, more than 2% for memory CD4, and about 0.36% for memory CD8. Rarefaction of sorted-subset datasets indicated incomplete sequencing despite the large sequencing depth.

The CDR3 runs 15 amino acids, cysteine and phenylalanine included. Of the read, only the CDR3 DNA is kept; its 45 bases are in frame from base 1. The germline ends are 17 bases apart after V is trimmed by 6 bases and J by 3 bases. From the germline V gene, CDR1 is SNHLY and CDR2 is FYNNEI. The donors were healthy, HIV-negative adults who had no recently reported acute infections or vaccinations. All donors were Caucasian adults living in Nashville, Tennessee, USA. CD8 memory samples consisted of magnetically selected CD45RO+ cells combined with CCR7-negative CD45RA+ effector memory (TemRA) cells. Blood was obtained by leukapheresis, after which PBMCs were separated by Ficoll-Histopaque density gradient centrifugation and cryopreserved in liquid nitrogen vapor phase. Analytical flow cytometry was used to check the purity and quantity of each magnetically sorted T cell population. Genomic DNA was isolated from every sorted fraction and measured by UV absorbance on a Nanodrop 2000c.

The sample was memory CD8+ T cells sorted from blood. This sample's cell subset or site label indicates: CD45RO+ cells pooled with CCR7-negative TemRA cells. The source is a man between 25 and 39 years old in good health. The chain links TRBV2 with TRBJ1-1; no confident D gene assignment can be made. The CDR3 protein: CASREGPFRDTEAFF. The DNA reads TGTGCCAGCAGGGAGGGTCCTTTTAGGGACACTGAAGCTTTCTTT. The full variable domain, completed from the reference TRBV2 and TRBJ1-1 proteins outside the CDR3, reads EPEVTQTPSHQVTQMGQEVILRCVPISNHLYFYWYRQILGQKVEFLVSFYNNEISEKSEIFDDQFSVERPDGSNFTLKIRSTKLEDSAMYFCASREGPFRDTEAFFGQGTRLTVV.